One TCR beta chain is described in this entry. As yet, its antigen is unknown. Different DNA sequences within this sample yield the same CDR3. The sample is drawn from a study of cytomegalovirus exposure and HLA in healthy donors. General study findings and limits: Most TCR beta V segments were productive about 90% or about 30% of the time in an earlier analysis. A list of 150 to 200 TCR beta chains associated with cytomegalovirus was given.

PCR used 60 Vbeta primers and 13 Jbeta primers. The method was immunoSEQ multiplex PCR; TCRdb's version includes in-frame clones alone and lacks a portion of them. The repertoire holds 97,000 or so clones, with under 75% as singletons. V was cut by 4 bases and J by 2 bases, with 10 bases left in between. CDR1 and CDR2 from the germline V gene are SGHRS and YFSETQ. The CDR3 spans 13 residues. The sequence was collected from a man aged 45 to 65 in good health and CMV-seronegative. The sample comprised PBMCs. The chain carries TRBV5-1 and TRBJ2-7, with a weak D call TRBD1 (5 bases). The CDR3 region has the DNA TGCGCCAGCAGCCGCGGACAAACCTACGAGCAGTACTTC. Its protein is CASSRGQTYEQYF.